This TCR beta chain derives from a study of regulatory T cells in long-lasting Graves disease. Study results and caveats: Lower TCR diversity was seen in persistent Graves' patients than in newly diagnosed ones.

This clonotype came up a few times. The antigen remains undetermined. Specified time point: newly diagnosed GD, antithyroid drugs for less than 3 months. PBMC RNA was the source of the TCR library. Patients were from an endocrinology department in Xi'an, China. Construction of the TCR beta libraries employed iRepertoire HTBI primers in conjunction with Arm-PCR of CDR3 regions. MiXCR was run by TCRdb on the multiplex PCR reads, yielding one entry per CDR3 protein. Among some 600,000 distinct CDR3 sequences listed, roughly 16% were seen once. In germline, CDR1 is DFQATT, CDR2 SNEGSKA (reference sequence). The CDR3 is 15 amino acids. The germline V and J ends were trimmed by 3 bases and 1 base, with 15 bases remaining between them. The same data also went into a second study, on T cells in Graves' hyperthyroidism and ophthalmopathy. From that second work: The study excluded patients with uncontrolled infection, other autoimmune disease, pregnancy or lactation.

Sequenced here: peripheral blood mononuclear cells (PBMCs), sampled at new diagnosis, from a patient treated with antithyroid drugs. The chain is built from TRBV20-1 and TRBJ1-1; tentative D call: TRBD1 (5 bases). The receptor comes from a man between 18 and 29 years old with Graves disease. DNA for the CDR3: TGCAGTGCTAGCGGGGCTCTTGAGGCGAACACTGAAGCTTTCTTT. The encoded protein is CSASGALEANTEAFF.